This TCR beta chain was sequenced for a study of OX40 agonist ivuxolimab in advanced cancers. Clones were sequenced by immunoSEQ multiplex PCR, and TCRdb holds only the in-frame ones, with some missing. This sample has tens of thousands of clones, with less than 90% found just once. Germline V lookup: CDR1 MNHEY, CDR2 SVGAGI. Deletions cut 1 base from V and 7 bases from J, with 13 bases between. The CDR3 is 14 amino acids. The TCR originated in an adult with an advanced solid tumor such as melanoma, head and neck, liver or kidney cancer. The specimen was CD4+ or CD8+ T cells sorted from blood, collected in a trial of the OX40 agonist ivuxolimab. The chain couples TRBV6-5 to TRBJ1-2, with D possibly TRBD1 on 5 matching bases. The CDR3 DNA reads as TGTGCCAGCAGTTACTTTCAGGGAAAGGGTGGCTACACCTTC. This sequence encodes CASSYFQGKGGYTF.